Sequencing of this T cell receptor beta chain was carried out in a study of cytomegalovirus exposure and HLA in healthy donors. V lost 4 bases and J lost 9; bases outside the gene matches: 2. This CDR3 region has 11 residues. Looked up from germline, CDR1 is MNHEY and CDR2 is SVGAGI. Study-level findings and limits: The investigators catalogued 150 to 200 TCR beta chains as cytomegalovirus-associated.

The PCR employed 60 Vbeta primers together with 13 Jbeta primers. The data were produced by immunoSEQ multiplex PCR, yet TCRdb's version contains in-frame clones alone and is incomplete. Recorded for this sample: fewer than 85,000 clones. To note about this clone: Its antigen is undetermined.

The donors (healthy individuals) were bone marrow donors. The receptor was derived from a man aged 30 to 39 in good health and CMV-seronegative. The sequencing input was PBMCs. The rearrangement uses TRBV6-5 and TRBJ2-5, with TRBD1 identical over 7 bases. CDR3 in DNA: TGTGCCAGCAGTTCAACAGGGGCCCAGTACTTC. Translated: CASSSTGAQYF.